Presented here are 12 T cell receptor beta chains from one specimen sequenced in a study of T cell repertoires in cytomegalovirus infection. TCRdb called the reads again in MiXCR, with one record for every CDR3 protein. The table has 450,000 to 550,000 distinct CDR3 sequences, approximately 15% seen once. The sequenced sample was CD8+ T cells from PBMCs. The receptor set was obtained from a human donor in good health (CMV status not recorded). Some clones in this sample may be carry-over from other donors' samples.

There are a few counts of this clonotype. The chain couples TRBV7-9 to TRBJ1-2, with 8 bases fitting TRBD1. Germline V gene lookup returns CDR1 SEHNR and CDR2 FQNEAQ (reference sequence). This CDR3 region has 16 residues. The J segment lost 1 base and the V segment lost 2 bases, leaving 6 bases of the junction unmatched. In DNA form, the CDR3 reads TGTGCCAGCAGCTTATCGGAACAGGGGGGTAACTATGGCTACACCTTC. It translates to CASSLSEQGGNYGYTF.

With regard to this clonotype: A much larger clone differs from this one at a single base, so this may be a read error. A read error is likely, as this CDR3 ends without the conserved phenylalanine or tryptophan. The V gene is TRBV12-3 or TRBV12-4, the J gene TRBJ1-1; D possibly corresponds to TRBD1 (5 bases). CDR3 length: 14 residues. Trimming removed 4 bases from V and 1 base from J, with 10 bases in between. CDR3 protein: CASSWGRANTEAFS. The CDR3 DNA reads TGTGCCAGCAGTTGGGGCAGGGCGAACACTGAAGCTTTCTCT.

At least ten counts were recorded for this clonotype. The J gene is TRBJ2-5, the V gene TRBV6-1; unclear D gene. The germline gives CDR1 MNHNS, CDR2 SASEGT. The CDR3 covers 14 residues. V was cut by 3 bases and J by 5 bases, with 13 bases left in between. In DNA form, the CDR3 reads TGTGCCAGCAGTGATGGTCACGAGGAGGAGACCCAGTACTTC. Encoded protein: CASSDGHEEETQYF.

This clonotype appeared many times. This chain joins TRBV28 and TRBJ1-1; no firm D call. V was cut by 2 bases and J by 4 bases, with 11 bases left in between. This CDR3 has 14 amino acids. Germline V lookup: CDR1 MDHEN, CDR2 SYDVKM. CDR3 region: CASSLVDWGTEAFF. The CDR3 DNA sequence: TGTGCCAGCAGTTTAGTTGATTGGGGCACTGAAGCTTTCTTT.

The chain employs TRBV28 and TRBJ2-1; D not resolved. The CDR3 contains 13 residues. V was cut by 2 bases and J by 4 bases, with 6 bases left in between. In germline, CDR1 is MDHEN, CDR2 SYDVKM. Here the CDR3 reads CASSLMSYNEQFF. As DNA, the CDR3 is TGTGCCAGCAGTTTAATGTCTTACAATGAGCAGTTCTTC.

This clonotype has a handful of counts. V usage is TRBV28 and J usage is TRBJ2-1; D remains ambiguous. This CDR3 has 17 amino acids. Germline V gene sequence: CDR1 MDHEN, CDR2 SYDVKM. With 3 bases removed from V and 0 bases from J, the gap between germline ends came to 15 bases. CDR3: CASSLNRADSSYNEQFF. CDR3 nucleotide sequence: TGTGCCAGCAGTTTGAATCGGGCGGATAGCTCCTACAATGAGCAGTTCTTC. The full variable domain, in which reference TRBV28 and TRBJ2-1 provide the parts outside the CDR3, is DVKVTQSSRYLVKRTGEKVFLECVQDMDHENMFWYRQDPGLGLRLIYFSYDVKMKEKGDIPEGYSVSREKKERFSLILESASTNQTSMYLCASSLNRADSSYNEQFFGPGTRLTVL.

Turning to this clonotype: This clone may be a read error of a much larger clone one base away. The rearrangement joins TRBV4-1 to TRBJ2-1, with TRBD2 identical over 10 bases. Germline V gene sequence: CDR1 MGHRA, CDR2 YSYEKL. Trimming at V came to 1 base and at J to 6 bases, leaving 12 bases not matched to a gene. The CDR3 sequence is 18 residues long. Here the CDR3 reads CASSQGALTSGVSNEQFF. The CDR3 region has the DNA TGCGCCAGCAGCCAAGGAGCCCTTACTAGCGGGGTATCCAATGAGCAGTTCTTC.

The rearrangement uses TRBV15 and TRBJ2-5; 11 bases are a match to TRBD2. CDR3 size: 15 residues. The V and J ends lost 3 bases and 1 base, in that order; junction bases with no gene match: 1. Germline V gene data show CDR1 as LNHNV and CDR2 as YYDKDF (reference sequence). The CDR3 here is CATSRGLAVQETQYF. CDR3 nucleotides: TGTGCCACCAGCAGGGGACTAGCGGTCCAAGAGACCCAGTACTTC.

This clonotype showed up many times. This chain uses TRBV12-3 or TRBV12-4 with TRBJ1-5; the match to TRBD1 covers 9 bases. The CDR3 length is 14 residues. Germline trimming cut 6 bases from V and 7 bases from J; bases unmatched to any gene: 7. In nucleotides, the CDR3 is TGTGCCAGCAGGGGTGACAGGGGGAGACAGCCCCAGCATTTT. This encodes CASRGDRGRQPQHF.

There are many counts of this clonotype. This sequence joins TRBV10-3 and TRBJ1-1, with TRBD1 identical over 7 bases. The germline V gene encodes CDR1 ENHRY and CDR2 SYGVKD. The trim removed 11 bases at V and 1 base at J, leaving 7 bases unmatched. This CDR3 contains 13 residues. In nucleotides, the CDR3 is TGTGCCTCTGATCAGGGGGAGAACACTGAAGCTTTCTTT. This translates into CASDQGENTEAFF.

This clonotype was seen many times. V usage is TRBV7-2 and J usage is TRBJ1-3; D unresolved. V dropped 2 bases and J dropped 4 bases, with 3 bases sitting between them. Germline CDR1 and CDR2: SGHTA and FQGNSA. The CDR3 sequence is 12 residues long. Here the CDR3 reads CASSLNGNTIYF. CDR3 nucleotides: TGTGCCAGCAGCTTAAACGGAAACACCATATATTTT.

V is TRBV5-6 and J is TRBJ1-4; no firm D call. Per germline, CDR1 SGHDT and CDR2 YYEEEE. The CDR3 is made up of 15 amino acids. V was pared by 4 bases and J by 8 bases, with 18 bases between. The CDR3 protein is CASSTPGGLGEKLFF. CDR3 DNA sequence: TGTGCCAGCAGCACACCGGGAGGTCTCGGAGAAAAACTGTTTTTT.